The 29 T cell receptor beta chains given below trace back to one sample, sequenced in a study of blood T cells in healthy people across ages (dated by TCRdb to between 2015 and 2017). Library creation used 5' RACE. TCRdb shows the sequencer as Illumina HiSeq 2500. The second PCR ran for about 6 to 11 cycles and used a J-beta primer mix along with a sample-barcoded 5' primer. The public reads were quality trimmed at Q25 with fastp and then assembled into clones with MiXCR by TCRdb, keeping productive beta chains. Each entry merges the rows of one CDR3 protein and shows their most common DNA and genes. This sample has around 1,100,000 distinct CDR3 sequences in its table, and around two fifths of those were observed once. About an eighth of the sample belongs to the ten largest clones. The sequencing sample was made of blood. All receptors come from a man aged 18 to 29 in good health.

This chain connects TRBV6-6 to TRBJ2-3, with D possibly being TRBD1 (6 bases). Trimming took off 4 bases at V and 6 bases at J, with 11 bases between the two ends. This CDR3 has 13 amino acids. CDR1 MNHNY and CDR2 SVGAGI come from the germline V gene (reference sequence). Here the CDR3 DNA reads TGTGCCAGCAGTTCACAGGGCGGGGATACGCAGTATTTT. Residues: CASSSQGGDTQYF.

V usage is TRBV29-1 and J usage is TRBJ1-1; 8 bases map to TRBD1. The length of the CDR3 is 16 residues. V was pared by 0 bases and J by 3 bases, with 9 bases of the junction left unmatched. Germline assignment: CDR1 SQVTM and CDR2 ANQGSEA. CDR3 region: CSVEEFRQGTDTEAFF. For the CDR3, the DNA is TGCAGCGTTGAAGAATTCCGACAGGGGACGGACACTGAAGCTTTCTTT.

In regard to this clonotype: One end of the junction fails to match germline, which may point to a read error. The chain links TRBV20-1 to TRBJ1-1; D remains ambiguous. The germline V gene encodes CDR1 DFQATT and CDR2 SNEGSKA (reference sequence). This CDR3 has 14 residues. The CDR3: CSARRGPMNTGAFF. CDR3 bases: TGCAGTGCTAGACGCGGACCAATGAACACTGGAGCTTTCTTT.

The chain employs TRBV20-1 and TRBJ2-3; a weak D match, TRBD1 (6 bases). Germline CDR1 DFQATT, CDR2 SNEGSKA (reference sequence). The CDR3 covers 13 residues. Trimming removed 6 bases from V and 0 bases from J, with 10 bases in between. The CDR3 reads CSAPGVSTDTQYF. The CDR3 bases are TGCAGTGCCCCAGGGGTTAGCACAGATACGCAGTATTTT.

This clonotype was seen more than once but under ten times. The chain links TRBV18 to TRBJ1-1; D unresolved. The germline V and J ends were trimmed by 2 bases and 1 base, with 11 bases remaining between them. The CDR3 runs to 15 residues. CDR1 and CDR2 (germline): KGHSH, LQKENI. The CDR3 region is CASSPEVQTNTEAFF. CDR3 nucleotides: TGTGCCAGCTCACCAGAGGTCCAGACGAACACTGAAGCTTTCTTT. Drawing the rest from reference TRBV18 and TRBJ1-1, the complete variable domain is NAGVMQNPRHLVRRRGQEARLRCSPMKGHSHVYWYRQLPEEGLKFMVYLQKENIIDESGMPKERFSAEFPKEGPSILRIQQVVRGDSAAYFCASSPEVQTNTEAFFGQGTRLTVV.

V usage is TRBV21-1 and J usage is TRBJ2-3. TRBV21-1 is labeled a pseudogene. The CDR3 has 15 residues. CDR3 protein: CASSKGHKLTDTQYF. The CDR3 DNA reads as TGTGCCAGCAGCAAAGGTCACAAGCTCACAGATACGCAGTATTTT.

The rearrangement joins TRBV7-2 to TRBJ2-7, with unresolved D. With 1 base removed from V and 3 bases from J, the gap between germline ends came to 7 bases. The length of the CDR3 is 13 residues. Germline assignment: CDR1 SGHTA and CDR2 FQGNSA. The CDR3 protein is CASSLDVDYEQYF. CDR3 nucleotides: TGTGCCAGCAGCTTAGATGTAGACTACGAGCAGTACTTC.

The table lists this clonotype with a few counts. The chain recombines TRBV7-2 with TRBJ1-1, with a possible D match to TRBD1 (5 bases). This CDR3 spans 14 amino acids. Trimming took 7 bases from V and 1 from J, leaving 13 bases between them. The germline V gene has CDR1 SGHTA and CDR2 FQGNSA. CDR3 in DNA: TGTGCCAGCAAGCCGGGACGACAGAACACTGAAGCTTTCTTT. Translating gives CASKPGRQNTEAFF. The full variable domain, completed using reference TRBV7-2 and TRBJ1-1, is GAGVSQSPSNKVTEKGKDVELRCDPISGHTALYWYRQSLGQGLEFLIYFQGNSAPDKSGLPSDRFSAERTGGSVSTLTIQRTQQEDSAVYLCASKPGRQNTEAFFGQGTRLTVV.

This clonotype has just one count. This could be a read error, since a much larger clone is one nucleotide away. The chain recombines TRBV7-9 with TRBJ2-1; 7 nucleotides align to TRBD1. Germline assignment: CDR1 SEHNR and CDR2 FQNEAQ (reference sequence). The CDR3 spans 15 residues. V gave up 5 bases and J gave up 7 bases; unmatched junction bases: 11. The CDR3: CASSPPTGPENEQFF. The CDR3 DNA reads as TGTGCCAGCAGCCCACCGACAGGGCCGGAAAATGAGCAGTTCTTC.

This clonotype was counted a few times. V gene TRBV9 combines with J gene TRBJ1-4; tentative D call: TRBD1 (5 bases). The CDR3 contains 15 residues. The ends were cut back, 0 bases at V and 1 base at J, with 7 bases in the middle. Germline assignment: CDR1 SGDLS and CDR2 YYNGEE. The CDR3 DNA follows: TGTGCCAGCAGCGTAGATACAGGAACTAATGAAAAACTGTTTTTT. Protein: CASSVDTGTNEKLFF.

This clonotype was detected once. V is TRBV15 and J is TRBJ2-2; a weak D match, TRBD2 (5 bases). Germline loops: CDR1 LNHNV, CDR2 YYDKDF (reference sequence). V was shortened by 6 bases and J by 6 bases, with 11 bases between the two germline ends. The length of the CDR3 is 13 residues. CDR3 coding DNA: TGTGCCACCAGTACGGGGTCCCCCGGGGAGCTGTTTTTT. This codes for CATSTGSPGELFF. The full variable domain, rest sourced from reference TRBV15 and TRBJ2-2, is DAMVIQNPRYQVTQFGKPVTLSCSQTLNHNVMYWYQQKSSQAPKLLFHYYDKDFNNEADTPDNFQSRRPNTSFCFLDIRSPGLGDTAMYLCATSTGSPGELFFGEGSRLTVL.

The chain carries TRBV5-4 and TRBJ1-2; D perhaps matches TRBD1 (5 bases). V lost 1 base and J lost 5, with 12 bases in between. From germline, CDR1 is SGHNT and CDR2 YYREEE (reference sequence). There are 14 residues in the CDR3. This chain's CDR3 is CASSLRGLDYGYTF. CDR3 in DNA: TGTGCCAGCAGCTTGCGGGGACTTGATTATGGCTACACCTTC. The full variable domain, with the rest looked up from reference TRBV5-4 and TRBJ1-2, is ETGVTQSPTHLIKTRGQQVTLRCSSQSGHNTVSWYQQALGQGPQFIFQYYREEENGRGNFPPRFSGLQFPNYSSELNVNALELDDSALYLCASSLRGLDYGYTFGSGTRLTVV.

The CDR3 DNA is TGTGCCAGCAGCCACGAGGCAGGGATTAATGAAAAACTGTTTTTT. Its protein product is CASSHEAGINEKLFF. V gene TRBV7-3 combines with J gene TRBJ1-4; maybe TRBD1 (5 bases). Germline-derived CDR1 and CDR2 are SGHTA and FQGTGA. The CDR3 loop spans 15 amino acids. Trimming pared 5 bases from V and 4 bases from J, leaving 14 bases between.

The chain employs TRBV4-2 and TRBJ2-6; D call uncertain. Per the germline V gene, CDR1 is LGHNA and CDR2 is YNFKEQ. This CDR3 contains 18 residues. Trimming took 0 bases from V and 0 from J, leaving 12 bases between them. CDR3: CASSQDEPRSSGANVLTF. DNA for the CDR3: TGTGCCAGCAGCCAAGATGAGCCGAGAAGCTCTGGGGCCAACGTCCTGACTTTC.

The J gene is TRBJ2-7, the V gene TRBV5-1, with D perhaps TRBD1 (6 bases). V was cut by 4 bases and J by 3 bases, with 14 bases left in between. There are 14 residues in the CDR3. CDR1 is SGHRS, CDR2 YFSETQ, per germline. Here the CDR3 DNA reads TGCGCCAGCAGCGTCCAGGGGCAAAACTACGAGCAGTACTTC. It encodes CASSVQGQNYEQYF.

This clonotype was counted between two and nine times. This chain uses TRBV12-5 with TRBJ1-2, with 9 bases matching TRBD1. The CDR3 spans 19 residues. J was trimmed by 4 bases and V by 0 bases; bases with no gene match: 15. Germline CDR1 is LGHNT and CDR2 is FRNRAP. Written as DNA, the CDR3 is TGTGCTAGTGGTTTGGTACTAGGCTTTCGGGACAGGGACGCCTATGGCTACACCTTC. It encodes CASGLVLGFRDRDAYGYTF.

The chain is built from TRBV6-1 and TRBJ1-2; D remains ambiguous. The CDR3 is made up of 14 amino acids. V lost 4 bases to trimming and J lost 2 bases, with 11 bases between them. Germline CDR1 is MNHNS and CDR2 is SASEGT. CDR3 sequence (DNA): TGTGCCAGCAGTGGGCTTACAGAAAACTATGGCTACACCTTC. Protein sequence: CASSGLTENYGYTF.

This clonotype was observed a few times. V usage is TRBV15 and J usage is TRBJ2-5; D might be TRBD1 (7 bases). The CDR3 covers 15 residues. Trimming stripped 4 bases from V and 4 bases from J, with 16 bases between. Germline V gene data show CDR1 as LNHNV and CDR2 as YYDKDF (reference sequence). CDR3 residues: CATSIDGGQLETQYF. CDR3 coding DNA: TGTGCCACCAGCATAGACGGGGGACAGTTAGAGACCCAGTACTTC.

The rearrangement joins TRBV20-1 to TRBJ1-1; 7 nucleotides match TRBD1. Germline V gives CDR1 DFQATT, CDR2 SNEGSKA (reference sequence). J was trimmed by 4 bases and V by 7 bases; bases with no gene match: 6. The length of the CDR3 is 12 residues. The DNA of the CDR3 is TGCAGTGTTAGGGGGCTGGGCACTGAAGCTTTCTTT. It specifies CSVRGLGTEAFF.

This clonotype appeared many times. The V and J genes are TRBV20-1 and TRBJ1-2; 8 bases are shared with TRBD1. This CDR3 is 11 amino acids long. Germline V CDR1 and CDR2: DFQATT, SNEGSKA (reference sequence). The junction had 2 bases not matched to a gene; V was cut back by 3 bases and J by 8 bases. The CDR3, as DNA: TGCAGTGCTAGGGACAGGGAAGGCTACACCTTC. Amino acid sequence: CSARDREGYTF.

This clonotype appeared a few times. This sequence joins TRBV7-2 and TRBJ2-1; 7 bases are a match to TRBD1. Judging by the DNA end, TRBJ2-7 fits better; the J call may be wrong. CDR1 and CDR2 from the germline V gene are SGHTA and FQGNSA. CDR3 length equals 14 residues. The CDR3 DNA reads TGTGCCAGCAGAATAGGGGGCTCCTACAATGAGCAGTACTTC. Protein: CASRIGGSYNEQYF.

This chain uses TRBV4-3 with TRBJ2-1; D not certain. V was cut by 0 bases and J by 7 bases, with 13 bases left in between. This CDR3 has 15 amino acids. Germline V gene lookup returns CDR1 LGHNA and CDR2 YSLEER. In nucleotides, the CDR3 is TGCGCCAGCAGCCAAGATGGATCGATCAGAAATGAGCAGTTCTTC. Translated, it gives CASSQDGSIRNEQFF.

This clonotype was counted at least ten times. A junction boundary mismatches the germline segment, possibly from a read error. The chain is built from TRBV5-1 and TRBJ2-6; D not certain. The CDR3 spans 15 residues. Per the germline V gene, CDR1 is SGHRS and CDR2 is YFSETQ. CDR3 DNA: TGTGCCAGCAGCTTAGGAACTGCTGGGGCCAACGTCCTGACTTTC. This codes for CASSLGTAGANVLTF.

CDR3 residues: CASSEDRAYNSPLHF. CDR3 nucleotide sequence: TGTGCCAGCAGTGAGGACAGGGCCTATAATTCACCCCTCCACTTT. The chain couples TRBV2 to TRBJ1-6, with TRBD1 matching over 8 bases. Germline V gene lookup returns CDR1 SNHLY and CDR2 FYNNEI. Losses at the gene ends were 3 bases for V and 2 bases for J; bases not matched to a gene: 0. There are 15 residues in the CDR3.

The chain uses TRBV7-2 and TRBJ1-3; 7 bases map to TRBD1. The CDR3 sequence is 16 residues long. The germline gives CDR1 SGHTA, CDR2 FQGNSA. Trimming took 1 base from V and 1 from J; bases not matched to a gene: 4. As DNA, the CDR3 is TGTGCCAGCAGCTTAGAGGGGGCTGAGTCTGGAAACACCATATATTTT. Residues: CASSLEGAESGNTIYF.

V is TRBV20-1 and J is TRBJ1-5; possible D gene TRBD1, 6 bases. Germline V gene sequence: CDR1 DFQATT, CDR2 SNEGSKA (reference sequence). This CDR3 spans 18 amino acids. Trimming took off 0 bases at V and 0 bases at J, with 18 bases between the two ends. Written as DNA, the CDR3 is TGCAGTGCTAGAGATCCCCGGACAGCAGATTATAGCAATCAGCCCCAGCATTTT. It is translated as CSARDPRTADYSNQPQHF.

The rearrangement links TRBV20-1 to TRBJ1-5; D remains ambiguous. V lost 6 bases and J lost 0, with 15 bases in between. The germline V gene encodes CDR1 DFQATT and CDR2 SNEGSKA (reference sequence). The length of the CDR3 is 15 residues. CDR3 loop: CSAPGRPYSNQPQHF. CDR3 nucleotide sequence: TGCAGTGCCCCGGGGAGACCCTATAGCAATCAGCCCCAGCATTTT.

This clonotype was picked up one time. The junction and the germline gene differ at one end; a read error may be behind it. The chain has TRBV5-1 and TRBJ1-1; tentatively, D is TRBD1 (6 bases). This CDR3 has 15 amino acids. Germline loops: CDR1 SGHRS, CDR2 YFSETQ. The CDR3 sequence is CACSLWGRGETEAFF. The DNA of the CDR3 is TGCGCCTGCAGCCTGTGGGGCAGGGGCGAAACTGAAGCTTTCTTT.

This clonotype was counted between two and nine times. The chain is built from TRBV9 and TRBJ1-5; 7 nucleotides align to TRBD1. The CDR3 length is 14 residues. Looked up from germline, CDR1 is SGDLS and CDR2 is YYNGEE. Trimming cost V 5 bases and J 6 bases; bases outside gene matches: 8. The CDR3 nucleotides read TGTGCCAGCAGTAGAGAATCAGGGGGTCAGCCCCAGCATTTT. Amino acid sequence: CASSRESGGQPQHF.